This passage covers 27 T cell receptor beta chains from one sample sequenced in a study of CXCR3-negative and CXCR3-positive naive CD8 T cells. Whole-study findings and limits: More hydrophobic TRB CDR3s were found in CXCR3-positive naive cells than in CXCR3-negative naive cells.

Antigens of these TCRs are unknown. The libraries of TRB cDNA were constructed through 5' RACE using UMI labels. With the 5' RACE reads reprocessed, TCRdb shows one record per CDR3 protein and no DNA. This table lists some 140,000 distinct CDR3 sequences. Sequencing used naive CXCR3+ CD8+ T cells from blood. Subset here: CD45RO-CCR7+CD27+CD95- naive CD8+ T cells expressing CXCR3 (TNR3+). The receptors were gathered from a human donor in good health. Some clones in this sample may be carry-over from other donors' samples.

The chain carries TRBV9 and TRBJ2-7. This CDR3 comprises 14 residues. Germline V gives CDR1 SGDLS, CDR2 YYNGEE. This CDR3 is CASSVVGDPYEQYF. Full variable domain (outside the CDR3, taken from reference TRBV9 and TRBJ2-7): DSGVTQTPKHLITATGQRVTLRCSPRSGDLSVYWYQQSLDQGLQFLIQYYNGEERAKGNILERFSAQQFPDLHSELNLSSLELGDSALYFCASSVVGDPYEQYFGPGTRLTVT.

The chain has TRBV10-3 and TRBJ2-7. The germline gives CDR1 ENHRY, CDR2 SYGVKD. CDR3 length: 15 amino acids. This CDR3 reads CAISANLARSYEQYF.

The chain has TRBV4-1 and TRBJ1-1; the D call from TCRdb, TRBD1, cannot be confirmed without DNA. Germline assignment: CDR1 MGHRA and CDR2 YSYEKL. This CDR3 has 15 amino acids. The CDR3 reads CASSRGQGADTEAFF.

The rearrangement joins TRBV29-1 to TRBJ2-3; the TCRdb call, TRBD1, lacks DNA for checking. The CDR3 has 12 residues. Germline assignment: CDR1 SQVTM and CDR2 ANQGSEA. The CDR3 loop is CSAWTGSDTQYF.

The chain recombines TRBV5-5 with TRBJ2-1; the D gene TCRdb calls, TRBD1, cannot be checked with no DNA. The CDR3 extends over 15 amino acids. Per germline, CDR1 SGHKS and CDR2 YYEKEE (reference sequence). Here the CDR3 reads CASSPRGDRGGEQFF.

The chain combines TRBV28 with TRBJ2-5. Germline loops: CDR1 MDHEN, CDR2 SYDVKM. The CDR3 contains 16 residues. Here the CDR3 reads CASSLFLDRNQETQYF. Combining the CDR3 with reference TRBV28 and TRBJ2-5 gives the whole variable domain DVKVTQSSRYLVKRTGEKVFLECVQDMDHENMFWYRQDPGLGLRLIYFSYDVKMKEKGDIPEGYSVSREKKERFSLILESASTNQTSMYLCASSLFLDRNQETQYFGPGTRLLVL.

This rearrangement joins TRBV28 to TRBJ2-1. The V gene's germline CDR1 is MDHEN and CDR2 SYDVKM. The CDR3 length is 12 residues. CDR3 region: CASGVGYNEQFF. The variable domain in full, with the rest retrieved from reference TRBV28 and TRBJ2-1, is DVKVTQSSRYLVKRTGEKVFLECVQDMDHENMFWYRQDPGLGLRLIYFSYDVKMKEKGDIPEGYSVSREKKERFSLILESASTNQTSMYLCASGVGYNEQFFGPGTRLTVL.

This rearrangement joins TRBV12-3 or TRBV12-4 to TRBJ2-3; TCRdb's D call of TRBD2 is untestable without DNA. This CDR3 spans 19 amino acids. The CDR3 reads CASSGLPPGLAASTDTQYF.

The chain uses TRBV7-9 and TRBJ2-4; there is no DNA to check the TCRdb D call of TRBD2. Per the germline V gene, CDR1 is SEHNR and CDR2 is FQNEAQ (reference sequence). The CDR3 covers 21 residues. The CDR3: CASGSWGLAGGSESSKNIQYF.

This chain joins TRBV4-3 and TRBJ1-4; there is no DNA to check the TCRdb D call of TRBD1. The germline CDR1 and CDR2 sequences are LGHNA and YSLEER. There are 16 residues in the CDR3. CDR3 protein: CASSQDATAFGEKLFF.

The V gene is TRBV13, the J gene TRBJ1-5; the D call from TCRdb, TRBD1, cannot be confirmed without DNA. The germline V gene has CDR1 PRHDT and CDR2 FYEKMQ (reference sequence). There are 14 residues in the CDR3. The CDR3 sequence is CASSLGRGNQPQHF.

The chain employs TRBV19 and TRBJ2-7. The length of the CDR3 is 15 residues. From germline, CDR1 is LNHDA and CDR2 SQIVND (reference sequence). The CDR3 spells CASSIVAGALYEQYF.

The chain employs TRBV20-1 and TRBJ1-5; the TCRdb call, TRBD1, lacks DNA for checking. This CDR3 is built from 16 residues. Germline loops: CDR1 DFQATT, CDR2 SNEGSKA (reference sequence). CDR3 sequence reads: CSARDRTGAFNQPQHF.

The rearrangement joins TRBV7-2 to TRBJ2-5; TCRdb proposes TRBD1, but this gene call is untestable without DNA. Looked up from germline, CDR1 is SGHTA and CDR2 is FQGNSA. The CDR3 has 16 amino acids. The CDR3 protein is CASSSGVAPAPETQYF.

The CDR3 loop is CASSQSMGQGLPEQYF. V gene TRBV28 combines with J gene TRBJ2-7; the TRBD1 assignment by TCRdb is unverifiable without DNA. Germline CDR1 and CDR2: MDHEN and SYDVKM. The CDR3 is 16 residues long.

This chain connects TRBV29-1 to TRBJ2-1; the D call from TCRdb, TRBD2, cannot be confirmed without DNA. The CDR3 has 15 amino acids. Germline loops: CDR1 SQVTM, CDR2 ANQGSEA. The CDR3 reads CSVDEGLAGFNEQFF.

The chain combines TRBV7-9 with TRBJ2-2; TCRdb picks TRBD2, but there is no DNA to check that call. CDR3 size: 15 residues. The germline CDR1 and CDR2 sequences are SEHNR and FQNEAQ (reference sequence). The CDR3 sequence: CAVHRDYQLTGELFF.

The CDR3 is CASSLQGRAQFF. The J gene is TRBJ2-1, the V gene TRBV7-9; TCRdb reports TRBD2, a call that lacks DNA to check it against. Germline CDR1 is SEHNR and CDR2 is FQNEAQ (reference sequence). The CDR3 totals 12 residues.

The chain joins TRBV12-3 or TRBV12-4 to TRBJ2-7; TCRdb returns TRBD1, unconfirmable since there is no DNA. This CDR3 has 14 residues. This CDR3 is CASSSGQGLDEQYF.

The V call is TRBV4-3, the J call TRBJ2-1; no DNA is available, so the TRBD1 call from TCRdb remains unchecked. CDR1 is LGHNA and CDR2 is YSLEER in the germline V gene. The CDR3 runs to 15 residues. Here the CDR3 reads CASSQDAGTYNEQFF.

The chain links TRBV7-3 to TRBJ2-1; the TCRdb call, TRBD1, lacks DNA for checking. CDR1 SGHTA and CDR2 FQGTGA come from the germline V gene. The CDR3 sequence is 13 residues long. CDR3 sequence: CASSFGGAAEQFF.

The gene calls are TRBV6-2 or TRBV6-3 and TRBJ1-1. Per germline, CDR1 MNHEY and CDR2 SVGEGT. The CDR3 spans 15 residues. The CDR3 sequence is CASCYVGRKNTEAFF.

The chain joins TRBV19 to TRBJ2-7. The CDR3 contains 13 residues. Germline V gives CDR1 LNHDA, CDR2 SQIVND (reference sequence). CDR3 amino acids: CASSDDTSYEQYF.

V usage is TRBV28 and J usage is TRBJ2-1; checking the TCRdb D call of TRBD1 is not possible without DNA. Per the germline V gene, CDR1 is MDHEN and CDR2 is SYDVKM. The CDR3 has 15 residues. CDR3 sequence reads: CASSFRGSPYNEQFF.

V is TRBV7-2 and J is TRBJ1-2. The CDR3 sequence is 14 residues long. Germline V lookup: CDR1 SGHTA, CDR2 FQGNSA. The CDR3 reads CASSPPGRENGYTF.

This chain joins TRBV14 and TRBJ2-1. The CDR3 is 15 amino acids. Germline V gives CDR1 SGHDN, CDR2 FVKESK. CDR3 sequence reads: CASSRKVGSWSEQFF.

The V gene is TRBV14, the J gene TRBJ2-1; TCRdb proposes TRBD2, but this gene call is untestable without DNA. The CDR3 is 16 residues long. Germline CDR1 SGHDN, CDR2 FVKESK. This CDR3 is CASSQVAGGQFNEQFF.